A single sample is the source of the 17 T cell receptor beta chains below, sequenced in a study of T cell repertoires in cytomegalovirus infection. Their recognized antigens are unknown. TCRdb reanalysed the reads using MiXCR and keeps one entry per CDR3 protein. The data contain around 710,000 distinct CDR3 sequences, about 27% of them singletons. The specimen was cultured CD8+ T cells from PBMCs, collected from culture after CMV antigen stimulation. The receptor source for this set is a human donor in good health (CMV status not recorded). Some clones in this sample may be carry-over from other donors' samples.

A few counts support this clonotype. The chain recombines TRBV11-3 with TRBJ2-2; D is unclear. Trimming shortened V by 1 base and J by 8 bases, and 11 bases separated the two germline ends. The CDR3 spans 14 residues. Germline V lookup: CDR1 SGHNT, CDR2 YENEEA. In nucleotides, the CDR3 is TGTGCCAGCAGCTTAGGGCCCAGTTCTGGGGAGCTGTTTTTT. Protein: CASSLGPSSGELFF.

The rearrangement uses TRBV12-3 or TRBV12-4 and TRBJ2-5; TRBD1 is a possible D gene (6 bases). Trimming took off 6 bases at V and 4 bases at J, with 15 bases between the two ends. CDR3 size: 14 residues. CDR3 coding DNA: TGTGCCAGCAGGGCAGGGGATTTAGGAGAGACCCAGTACTTC. This sequence encodes CASRAGDLGETQYF.

This clonotype was counted ten times or more. V and J are TRBV7-9 and TRBJ1-4; D is undetermined. With 4 bases removed from V and 0 bases from J, the gap between germline ends came to 12 bases. The germline CDR1 and CDR2 sequences are SEHNR and FQNEAQ (reference sequence). The CDR3 runs 16 residues. The DNA for the CDR3 is TGTGCCAGCAGCTCGAACAGTAAAGCAACTAATGAAAAACTGTTTTTT. Translation gives CASSSNSKATNEKLFF.

This clonotype has only a few counts. Here the CDR3 reads CASTPEGQRLSPLHF. DNA for the CDR3: TGTGCCAGCACCCCCGAGGGACAGCGCCTTTCACCCCTCCACTTT. This sequence joins TRBV7-2 and TRBJ1-6; 7 bases align to TRBD1. V lost 7 bases to trimming and J lost 9 bases; unmatched junction nucleotides: 12. There are 15 residues in the CDR3. Germline V CDR1 and CDR2: SGHTA, FQGNSA.

This clonotype was observed a single time. The rearrangement joins TRBV5-8 to TRBJ2-5, with D possibly being TRBD2 (5 bases). V shed 0 bases and J shed 4 bases, with 19 bases lying between them. The germline CDR1 and CDR2 sequences are SGHTS and YDEGEE. The CDR3 runs 17 residues. CDR3 nucleotide sequence: TGTGCCAGCAGCTTGGCTTATTTTGGCGGGTCACGAGAGACCCAGTACTTC. Protein: CASSLAYFGGSRETQYF.

The chain has TRBV7-3 and TRBJ2-3; D is ambiguous. Germline loops: CDR1 SGHTA, CDR2 FQGTGA. V lost 6 bases and J lost 6, with 13 bases in between. The CDR3 has 13 residues. The CDR3 loop is CASSFTPPDTQYF. The CDR3 DNA sequence: TGTGCCAGCAGTTTCACCCCCCCCGATACGCAGTATTTT. Full variable domain (outside the CDR3, taken from reference TRBV7-3 and TRBJ2-3): GAGVSQTPSNKVTEKGKYVELRCDPISGHTALYWYRQSLGQGPEFLIYFQGTGAADDSGLPNDRFFAVRPEGSVSTLKIQRTERGDSAVYLCASSFTPPDTQYFGPGTRLTVL.

This clonotype was seen repeatedly, ten times or more. The chain employs TRBV7-9 and TRBJ2-1; D not resolved. The CDR3 length is 14 residues. Trimming removed 7 bases at V and 4 bases at J, with 14 bases between. From germline, CDR1 is SEHNR and CDR2 FQNEAQ (reference sequence). As DNA, the CDR3 is TGTGCCAGCATAGGAAGGGAACATTACAATGAGCAGTTCTTC. It yields the protein CASIGREHYNEQFF.

The gene calls are TRBV20-1 and TRBJ2-7, with D maybe TRBD2 (5 bases). The CDR3 loop spans 14 amino acids. In germline, CDR1 is DFQATT, CDR2 SNEGSKA (reference sequence). Trimming pared 3 bases from V and 3 bases from J, leaving 15 bases between. The CDR3 DNA follows: TGCAGTGCTAGCTCGGAGGTCAGCTACTACGAGCAGTACTTC. It specifies CSASSEVSYYEQYF.

The genes are TRBV5-4 and TRBJ1-5; TRBD1 aligns across 9 bases. Looked up from germline, CDR1 is SGHNT and CDR2 is YYREEE (reference sequence). V trimming: 3 bases; J trimming: 4 bases; junction bases outside the gene matches: 14. CDR3 length equals 18 residues. This CDR3 is CASSSDRGIQPRNQPQHF. CDR3 sequence (DNA): TGTGCCAGCAGCTCGGACAGGGGAATACAACCCCGGAATCAGCCCCAGCATTTT.

Comments on this clonotype: Possible read error: a much larger clone is one base away. This chain joins TRBV7-2 and TRBJ2-5; 8 bases map to TRBD1. The germline V gene has CDR1 SGHTA and CDR2 FQGNSA. The CDR3 contains 16 residues. CDR3 sequence reads: CVSSQNDRGGWETQYF. The CDR3 nucleotides are TGTGTCAGCAGCCAGAATGACAGGGGCGGATGGGAGACCCAGTACTTC.

V gene TRBV5-1 combines with J gene TRBJ2-4, with a weak D call TRBD1 (6 bases). The CDR3 consists of 16 residues. V lost 3 bases and J 0 bases, leaving 13 bases between the germline ends. Per the germline V gene, CDR1 is SGHRS and CDR2 is YFSETQ. CDR3 sequence (DNA): TGCGCCAGCAGCTCTGACAGGATCTTAGCCAAAAACATTCAGTACTTC. It codes for CASSSDRILAKNIQYF.

This clonotype has just a few counts. This sequence joins TRBV20-1 and TRBJ2-1; D unclear. Germline loops: CDR1 DFQATT, CDR2 SNEGSKA (reference sequence). This CDR3 has 13 amino acids. V was trimmed by 5 bases and J by 5 bases, leaving 13 bases between them. CDR3 sequence (DNA): TGCAGTGCTCCCGTAGCTGAGGACAATGAGCAGTTCTTC. It yields the protein CSAPVAEDNEQFF.

This clonotype was picked up many times. One end of the junction is discordant with germline, which a read error may explain. The chain couples TRBV12-3 or TRBV12-4 to TRBJ1-5; no reliable D call. The CDR3 runs to 15 residues. The CDR3 region is CASRLGLADNQPQHF. The DNA of the CDR3 is TGTGCCAGCAGGTTAGGACTGGCCGATAATCAGCCCCAGCATTTT.

This clonotype has more than one count but fewer than ten. The chain employs TRBV5-5 and TRBJ2-5; 9 positions agree with TRBD1. Germline lookup yields CDR1 SGHKS and CDR2 YYEKEE (reference sequence). The CDR3 is 15 amino acids. J gave up 4 bases and V 4 bases, and 8 bases lay outside the gene matches. In nucleotides, the CDR3 is TGTGCCAGCAGCCAACTGACAGGGGGTCTAGAGACCCAGTACTTC. Encoded protein: CASSQLTGGLETQYF.

CDR3 amino acids: CASSQAGEKLFF. Here the CDR3 DNA reads TGCGCCAGCAGCCAAGCGGGAGAAAAACTGTTTTTT. The chain is built from TRBV4-1 and TRBJ1-4; unclear D gene. CDR1 MGHRA and CDR2 YSYEKL come from the germline V gene. Between the trimmed V and J ends, which lost 1 base and 8 bases, there was a span of 5 bases. The CDR3 has 12 residues.

The chain uses TRBV7-9 and TRBJ2-1, with 8 bases matching TRBD2. The CDR3 is 16 residues long. Germline CDR1 is SEHNR and CDR2 is FQNEAQ (reference sequence). With 5 bases clipped from V and 10 bases from J, the junction kept 16 bases outside the gene matches. CDR3 in DNA: TGTGCCAGCAGCCCCCTCGACGGGACTAGTGGTGGAGAGCAGTTCTTC. Residues: CASSPLDGTSGGEQFF.

This clonotype showed up just a few times. The V and J genes are TRBV6-1 and TRBJ2-3; 10 bases agree with TRBD1. Germline V gene lookup returns CDR1 MNHNS and CDR2 SASEGT. The CDR3 contains 17 residues. Trimming took 5 bases from V and 3 from J; bases not matched to a gene: 11. DNA for the CDR3: TGTGCCAGCAGTTTTCCCGGGACAGGGGATGATACAGATACGCAGTATTTT. Residues: CASSFPGTGDDTDTQYF.